This is a list of T cell receptor beta chains from one sample in a study of CD4 T cells in relation to SARS-CoV-2 and coronaviruses. Measured with immunoSEQ multiplex PCR; TCRdb has only the in-frame clones, and not every one. The sample includes some 43,000 clones, almost 85% of them seen just once. For these TCRs, the target antigens are not known. The sample taken for sequencing was naive CD4+ T cells from PBMCs, cultured in vitro. All receptors derive from an adult with COVID-19. The CDR3 runs from the conserved cysteine through the conserved F or W. The order of the fields is V gene, clone size, J gene, CDR3 protein. Only some rows state a clone size, as once, few, many or a class for expanded clones.

v_call: TRBV28
clone_size: -
j_call: TRBJ2-1
cdr3_aa: CASEQFGPSGNFEQFF

v_call: TRBV28
clone_size: -
j_call: TRBJ2-7
cdr3_aa: CASRLSGSSYEQYF

v_call: TRBV4-3
clone_size: -
j_call: TRBJ2-2
cdr3_aa: CASSQEGQITGELFF

v_call: TRBV3-1/TRBV3-2
clone_size: -
j_call: TRBJ2-7
cdr3_aa: CASSQRPRLAGVLEQYF

v_call: TRBV6-5
clone_size: -
j_call: TRBJ2-3
cdr3_aa: CASRADRAIDTQYF

v_call: TRBV9
clone_size: -
j_call: TRBJ2-7
cdr3_aa: CASGLKPSGEPYEQYF

v_call: TRBV5-5
clone_size: -
j_call: TRBJ2-7
cdr3_aa: CASSLGLAGSEPYF

v_call: TRBV19
clone_size: -
j_call: TRBJ2-2
cdr3_aa: CASSIRTSGANTGELFF

v_call: TRBV11-2
clone_size: -
j_call: TRBJ2-1
cdr3_aa: CASSLSGSYIYNEQFF

v_call: TRBV9
clone_size: -
j_call: TRBJ2-7
cdr3_aa: CASSVNPLGEQYF

v_call: TRBV19
clone_size: -
j_call: TRBJ2-2
cdr3_aa: CASRLRAGQANTGELFF

v_call: TRBV7-9
clone_size: -
j_call: TRBJ2-1
cdr3_aa: CASSFPALGGNSYNEQFF

v_call: TRBV29-1
clone_size: -
j_call: TRBJ1-5
cdr3_aa: CSAVGSENQPQHF

v_call: TRBV19
clone_size: once
j_call: TRBJ2-6
cdr3_aa: CASSDGHAGANVLTF

v_call: TRBV7-9
clone_size: -
j_call: TRBJ2-1
cdr3_aa: CASSLVWDLIDYNEQFF

v_call: TRBV5-1
clone_size: -
j_call: TRBJ1-4
cdr3_aa: CASSPAQPHNEKLFF

v_call: TRBV28
clone_size: once
j_call: TRBJ2-7
cdr3_aa: CASSWGDGTYEQYF

v_call: TRBV2
clone_size: -
j_call: TRBJ2-5
cdr3_aa: CASSEMEKTQYF

v_call: TRBV28
clone_size: -
j_call: TRBJ1-1
cdr3_aa: CASSVQPGGGKNTEAFF

v_call: TRBV28
clone_size: few
j_call: TRBJ1-5
cdr3_aa: CASSLGGGFNQPQHF

v_call: TRBV3-1/TRBV3-2
clone_size: -
j_call: TRBJ2-1
cdr3_aa: CASSLREALYNEQFF

v_call: TRBV4-1
clone_size: -
j_call: TRBJ2-7
cdr3_aa: CASRSLRRDNSYEQYF

v_call: TRBV6-1
clone_size: -
j_call: TRBJ1-3
cdr3_aa: CASSEVGRTGNTIYF

v_call: TRBV7-9
clone_size: -
j_call: TRBJ1-6
cdr3_aa: CASSSRGQGYNSPLHF

v_call: TRBV19
clone_size: -
j_call: TRBJ2-1
cdr3_aa: CASSLSSAYNEQFF

v_call: TRBV27
clone_size: -
j_call: TRBJ1-2
cdr3_aa: CASSFGGDRYTF

v_call: TRBV9
clone_size: -
j_call: TRBJ2-1
cdr3_aa: CASSVETSGSGEQFF

v_call: TRBV10-3
clone_size: -
j_call: TRBJ1-5
cdr3_aa: CAISESQGGQAQPQHF

v_call: TRBV4-1
clone_size: few
j_call: TRBJ2-6
cdr3_aa: CASSQDRGTGANVLTF

v_call: TRBV4-1
clone_size: -
j_call: TRBJ1-2
cdr3_aa: CASSQVGRGDYGYTF

v_call: TRBV12-3/TRBV12-4
clone_size: -
j_call: TRBJ2-1
cdr3_aa: CASSTPGHNEQFF

v_call: TRBV3-1/TRBV3-2
clone_size: -
j_call: TRBJ2-3
cdr3_aa: CASSPGLAEITDTQYF

v_call: TRBV10-1
clone_size: -
j_call: TRBJ1-5
cdr3_aa: CASPEGPGGSNQPQHF

v_call: TRBV28
clone_size: -
j_call: TRBJ2-2
cdr3_aa: CASRRTSGRLFSGGELFF

v_call: TRBV15
clone_size: -
j_call: TRBJ2-5
cdr3_aa: CATSRDRQPETQYF

v_call: TRBV29-1
clone_size: -
j_call: TRBJ2-1
cdr3_aa: CSVSRGNEQFF